Listed below are T cell receptor beta chains from one sample, sequenced in a study of shared clonotypes between healthy human individuals. Only in-frame clones appear in the TCRdb table, and some are missing; sequencing was by immunoSEQ multiplex PCR. Here the sample spans around 600,000 clones, approximately 95% being singletons. The sample comprised naive CD8+ T cells sorted from blood. Every receptor here comes from a woman aged 25-40 years in good health. The CDR3 runs from the conserved cysteine through the conserved F or W. The D gene is left open where the match is weak. Clone size is not always given. Where it is, it says once, few, many or a class for expanded clones.

cdr3_aa | cdr3_nt | j_call | clone_size | v_call | cdr3_length | d_call
CASSPPDRPNEKLFF | TGTGCCAGCTCACCACCAGACAGACCTAATGAAAAACTGTTTTTT | TRBJ1-4 | NA | TRBV18 | 15 | NA
CASSLTGELFF | TGTGCCAGCAGCCTGACCGGGGAGCTGTTTTTT | TRBJ2-2 | NA | TRBV7-9 | 11 | NA
CASSPSSSYNEQFF | TGTGCCAGCAGCCCTAGCAGCTCCTACAATGAGCAGTTCTTC | TRBJ2-1 | NA | TRBV7-9 | 14 | NA
CASSVAGHRYPF | TGTGCCAGCAGCGTAGCAGGACACCGCTATCCCTTC | TRBJ1-2 | NA | TRBV9 | 12 | NA
CASSPDRGMTYEQYF | TGTGCCAGCAGTCCCGACAGGGGGATGACCTACGAGCAGTACTTC | TRBJ2-7 | NA | TRBV9 | 15 | TRBD1
CASSLSGQTYEQYF | TGTGCCAGCAGCTTATCGGGCCAGACCTACGAGCAGTACTTC | TRBJ2-7 | NA | TRBV13 | 14 | NA
CASSFGGDQPQHF | TGTGCCAGCAGCTTTGGCGGGGATCAGCCCCAGCATTTT | TRBJ1-5 | NA | TRBV11-2 | 13 | NA
CASSRTGRNEKLFF | TGTGCCAGCAGTAGGACAGGGAGGAATGAAAAACTGTTTTTT | TRBJ1-4 | NA | TRBV6-1 | 14 | TRBD1
CASNDTGELFF | TGTGCCAGCAACGACACCGGGGAGCTGTTTTTT | TRBJ2-2 | NA | TRBV6-5 | 11 | NA
CASSELRLNYGYTF | TGTGCCAGCAGTGAATTAAGACTTAACTATGGCTACACCTTC | TRBJ1-2 | NA | TRBV25-1 | 14 | NA
CASSHRPGGMSYEQYF | TGCGCCAGCAGCCATCGCCCCGGGGGGATGTCGTACGAGCAGTACTTC | TRBJ2-7 | NA | TRBV4-1 | 16 | TRBD2
CASSQTTGSSRETQYF | TGCGCCAGCAGCCAAACGACAGGGAGTTCGCGGGAGACCCAGTACTTC | TRBJ2-5 | NA | TRBV4-1 | 16 | TRBD1
CASSLDREETQYF | TGCGCCAGCAGCCTCGACAGAGAAGAGACCCAGTACTTC | TRBJ2-5 | NA | TRBV4-1 | 13 | NA
CASSHGPEEQYF | TGTGCCAGCAGCCATGGGCCTGAGGAGCAGTACTTC | TRBJ2-7 | NA | TRBV7-9 | 12 | NA
CASSFTTLNTEAFF | TGTGCCAGCAGTTTCACGACACTGAACACTGAAGCTTTCTTT | TRBJ1-1 | NA | TRBV28 | 14 | NA
CASSPGLAGYEQYF | TGTGCCAGCAGTCCCGGACTAGCGGGTTACGAGCAGTACTTC | TRBJ2-7 | NA | TRBV6-5 | 14 | TRBD2
CASSLGYSSYEQYF | TGTGCCAGCAGTTTAGGGTATAGCTCCTACGAGCAGTACTTC | TRBJ2-7 | NA | TRBV6-6 | 14 | NA
CASSALRDSKWGSYGYTF | TGTGCCAGCAGCGCACTCCGGGACAGTAAATGGGGTAGCTATGGCTACACCTTC | TRBJ1-2 | NA | TRBV9 | 18 | TRBD1
CASSELNTDTQYF | TGCGCCAGCAGTGAGTTGAACACAGATACGCAGTATTTT | TRBJ2-3 | NA | TRBV10-2 | 13 | NA
CASSSGQVSSYEQYF | TGTGCCAGCAGTTCAGGACAGGTGAGCTCCTACGAGCAGTACTTC | TRBJ2-7 | NA | TRBV27 | 15 | TRBD1
CASTGANYGYTF | TGTGCCAGCACAGGTGCTAACTATGGCTACACCTTC | TRBJ1-2 | NA | TRBV6-6 | 12 | NA
CASSPVADEQYF | TGTGCCAGCAGCCCGGTGGCCGACGAGCAGTACTTC | TRBJ2-7 | NA | TRBV25-1 | 12 | NA
CASSKVGKTSSNSYEQYF | TGTGCCAGCAGCAAAGTGGGTAAGACTAGTTCGAACTCCTACGAGCAGTACTTC | TRBJ2-7 | NA | TRBV21-1 | 18 | NA
CAISESPGIGQYF | TGTGCCATCAGTGAGTCCCCGGGAATCGGGCAGTATTTT | TRBJ2-3 | NA | TRBV10-3 | 13 | NA
CASSAGQGNTEAFF | TGTGCCAGCAGTGCGGGACAGGGGAACACTGAAGCTTTCTTT | TRBJ1-1 | NA | TRBV6-6 | 14 | TRBD1
CASSSGQRQETQYF | TGTGCCAGCAGTTCGGGACAGAGACAAGAGACCCAGTACTTC | TRBJ2-5 | NA | TRBV28 | 14 | TRBD1
CASSDSRYTDRYSYEQYF | TGTGCCAGCAGTGATTCAAGGTACACAGACAGGTACTCCTACGAGCAGTACTTC | TRBJ2-7 | NA | TRBV2 | 18 | NA
CASSLGAGTRSEQYF | TGTGCCAGCAGTTTGGGAGCGGGAACGAGGAGCGAGCAGTACTTC | TRBJ2-7 | NA | TRBV27 | 15 | TRBD2
CASSLEGAGNQPQHF | TGTGCCAGCAGTTTGGAGGGGGCTGGCAATCAGCCCCAGCATTTT | TRBJ1-5 | NA | TRBV28 | 15 | TRBD1
CASSPLPWTGANNQPQHF | TGTGCCAGCAGCCCACTACCCTGGACAGGGGCGAACAATCAGCCCCAGCATTTT | TRBJ1-5 | NA | TRBV28 | 18 | TRBD1
CASSLAEPVDNEQFF | TGTGCCAGCAGCTTAGCGGAGCCCGTAGACAATGAGCAGTTCTTC | TRBJ2-1 | NA | TRBV7-9 | 15 | NA
CASSLRGYEQYF | TGCGCCAGCAGCTTGAGGGGCTACGAGCAGTACTTC | TRBJ2-7 | NA | TRBV5-1 | 12 | NA
CASSPPRASGNYEQYF | TGTGCCAGCAGTCCCCCGCGGGCTAGCGGGAACTACGAGCAGTACTTC | TRBJ2-7 | NA | TRBV25-1 | 16 | TRBD2
CASSLGGLGNTIYF | TGTGCCAGCAGTTTGGGGGGGTTGGGAAACACCATATATTTT | TRBJ1-3 | NA | TRBV27 | 14 | NA
CASSSRDSYEQYF | TGTGCCAGCAGCTCCCGGGACAGCTACGAGCAGTACTTC | TRBJ2-7 | once | TRBV11-3 | 13 | TRBD1
CASSSLVASTDTQYF | TGTGCCAGTAGTTCCCTTGTGGCTAGCACAGATACGCAGTATTTT | TRBJ2-3 | NA | TRBV19 | 15 | NA
CASSYYSNQPQHF | TGTGCCAGCAGCTATTATAGCAATCAGCCCCAGCATTTT | TRBJ1-5 | NA | TRBV28 | 13 | NA
CASSLLGQGVNTEAFF | TGTGCCAGCAGTTTATTAGGACAGGGTGTGAACACTGAAGCTTTCTTT | TRBJ1-1 | NA | TRBV27 | 16 | TRBD1
CSVDLSGGNYGYTF | TGCAGCGTTGATTTGTCAGGGGGCAACTATGGCTACACCTTC | TRBJ1-2 | NA | TRBV29-1 | 14 | TRBD1
CASSSGTSYYEQYF | TGTGCCAGCAGTTCCGGGACTAGCTACTACGAGCAGTACTTC | TRBJ2-7 | NA | TRBV27 | 14 | TRBD2